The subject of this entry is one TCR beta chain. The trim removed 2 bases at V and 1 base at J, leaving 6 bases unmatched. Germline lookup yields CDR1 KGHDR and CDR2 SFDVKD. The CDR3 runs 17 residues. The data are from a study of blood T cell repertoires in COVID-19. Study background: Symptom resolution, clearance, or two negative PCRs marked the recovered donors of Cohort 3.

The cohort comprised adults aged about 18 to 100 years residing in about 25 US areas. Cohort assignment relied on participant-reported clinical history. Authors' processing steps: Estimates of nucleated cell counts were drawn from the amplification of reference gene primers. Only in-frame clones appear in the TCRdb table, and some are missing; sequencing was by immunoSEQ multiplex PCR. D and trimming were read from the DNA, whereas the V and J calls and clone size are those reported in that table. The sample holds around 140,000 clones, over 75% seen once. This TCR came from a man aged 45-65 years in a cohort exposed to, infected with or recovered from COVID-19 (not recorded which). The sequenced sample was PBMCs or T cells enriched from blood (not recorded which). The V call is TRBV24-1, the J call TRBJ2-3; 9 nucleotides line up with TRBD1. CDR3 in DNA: TGTGCCACCAGTGATTCCGTCACAGGGGGCCGCACAGATACGCAGTATTTT. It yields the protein CATSDSVTGGRTDTQYF.